A selection of T cell receptor beta chains follows, all from one sample in a study of PD-1 blockade in classical Hodgkin lymphoma. Sequencing was performed with immunoSEQ multiplex PCR; in TCRdb, only in-frame clones are kept and a portion is missing. The table lists around 27,000 clones, more than 70% of them singletons. Sequencing used CD4+ T cells from blood. These receptors came from a human donor with classical Hodgkin lymphoma. The CDR3 runs from the conserved cysteine through the conserved F or W. A D gene is named only where the DNA matches it firmly. Clone size, where shown, is once, few, many, or a class for clones that have expanded.

V gene	J gene	D gene	clone size	CDR3 DNA	CDR3 protein
TRBV2	TRBJ1-2	.	few	TGTGCCAGCAGTGAAGCGCGGCAAGGGGGCTACACCTTC	CASSEARQGGYTF
TRBV5-4	TRBJ2-7	TRBD1	.	TGTGCCAGCAGCTCGCGGACAGGGGGTGACGAGCAGTACTTC	CASSSRTGGDEQYF
TRBV7-2	TRBJ2-5	.	.	TGTGCCAGCAGCTTAGCAGGGTACCAAGAGACCCAGTACTTC	CASSLAGYQETQYF
TRBV30	TRBJ2-5	.	.	TGTGCCTGGTCCCCCCGGGGGGCCCAAGAGACCCAGTACTTC	CAWSPRGAQETQYF
TRBV28	TRBJ2-5	TRBD1	.	TGTGCCAGCAGTACCAGGGGGTCGGAGACCCAGTACTTC	CASSTRGSETQYF
TRBV27	TRBJ2-1	.	.	TGTGCCAGCAGTTTAGACCTCCGAGAGCAGTTCTTC	CASSLDLREQFF
TRBV18	TRBJ1-4	TRBD1	.	TGTGCCAGCTCACCACCCCGACAGGGGGCGGTTGAAAAACTGTTTTTT	CASSPPRQGAVEKLFF
TRBV28	TRBJ1-3	.	.	TGTGCCAGCGGGGTGGGGCGGATATCCTCTGGAAACACCATATATTTT	CASGVGRISSGNTIYF
TRBV7-2	TRBJ1-1	.	.	TGTGCCAGCAGCTTTAGGAGGGGGGTCGCTGAAGCTTTCTTT	CASSFRRGVAEAFF
TRBV19	TRBJ1-1	.	.	TGTGCCAGTAGGGTACAGGGACACACTGAAGCTTTCTTT	CASRVQGHTEAFF
TRBV5-1	TRBJ1-1	TRBD1	.	TGCGCCAGCAGCCCGACAGGGGACACTGAAGCTTTCTTT	CASSPTGDTEAFF
TRBV4-3	TRBJ2-7	.	.	TGCGCCAGCAGCCAAGATAGGGACCTGTTTTACTCCTACGAGCAGTACTTC	CASSQDRDLFYSYEQYF
TRBV28	TRBJ2-5	TRBD2	.	TGTGCCAGCAGTTCCCCGGGAGGAGAGGAGACCCAGTACTTC	CASSSPGGEETQYF
TRBV28	TRBJ2-3	TRBD2	.	TGTGCCAGCAGTTTGGTAGCGGGGAGCACAGATACGCAGTATTTT	CASSLVAGSTDTQYF
TRBV5-1	TRBJ1-3	.	.	TGCGCCAGCAGCCTAGGAAACTTCGGAAACACCATATATTTT	CASSLGNFGNTIYF
TRBV5-3	TRBJ1-5	.	.	TGTGCCAGAAGCTTGAGACAGGACGGTAGCAATCAGCCCCAGCATTTT	CARSLRQDGSNQPQHF
TRBV11-3	TRBJ2-3	.	.	TGTGCCAGCAGCTTAGCGGCCCTACAGGTTACGCAGTATTTT	CASSLAALQVTQYF
TRBV7-6	TRBJ2-3	TRBD2	.	TGTGCCAGCAGCTTAGAGGGGCGGGAGACCGCAGATACGCAGTATTTT	CASSLEGRETADTQYF
TRBV19	TRBJ2-1	TRBD2	.	TGTGCCAGTAGTATACAACTAGCGGGAGCCTTCAATGAGCAGTTCTTC	CASSIQLAGAFNEQFF
TRBV10-3	TRBJ2-1	.	.	TGTGCCGCCGAAGGGACTGAATACAATGAGCAGTTCTTC	CAAEGTEYNEQFF
TRBV5-1	TRBJ2-5	TRBD1	.	TGCGCCAGCAGCCCTTCGACAGGGGGAACCCCCGGGCAAGAGACCCAGTACTTC	CASSPSTGGTPGQETQYF
TRBV9	TRBJ1-2	.	.	TGTGCCAGCAGCGTTACAGGGTATGGCTACACCTTC	CASSVTGYGYTF
TRBV27	TRBJ2-1	TRBD1	.	TGTGCCAGCAGTTCTCCGGGACAGGGTCACAATGAGCAGTTCTTC	CASSSPGQGHNEQFF
TRBV6-5	TRBJ2-4	.	.	TGTGCCAGCAGTTCGGGCGGACTAGCCAAAAACATTCAGTACTTC	CASSSGGLAKNIQYF
TRBV6-5	TRBJ2-4	.	.	TGTGCCAGCAGTTACGGAGGGTCCGGGAGTCTGGGCATTCAGTACTTC	CASSYGGSGSLGIQYF
TRBV5-4	TRBJ2-1	TRBD2	.	TGTGCCAGCAGCGGGGACCTAGCGGAGGCCTACAATGAGCAGTTCTTC	CASSGDLAEAYNEQFF
TRBV6-5	TRBJ2-1	.	.	TGTGCCAGCAGTCCCCCTAGCCCCAATGAGCAGTTCTTC	CASSPPSPNEQFF
TRBV19	TRBJ1-1	TRBD1	.	TGTGCCAGTAGCCCGGACAGGGGCACTGAAGCTTTCTTT	CASSPDRGTEAFF
TRBV21-1	TRBJ2-5	.	.	TGTGCCAGCAGCAAAGGAGCGGGGGGTCTAGAGACCCAGTACTTC	CASSKGAGGLETQYF
TRBV6-5	TRBJ2-2	.	.	TGTGCCAGCAGGTCCGGGACGGCGAACACCGGGGAGCTGTTTTTT	CASRSGTANTGELFF
TRBV9	TRBJ2-5	.	.	TGTGCCAGCAGCGCCCGGAGGCACGGGGAGACCCAGTACTTC	CASSARRHGETQYF
TRBV27	TRBJ1-4	.	few	TGTGCCAGCATGTTGACAGCAACTAATGAAAAACTGTTTTTT	CASMLTATNEKLFF
TRBV28	TRBJ1-1	.	.	TGTGCCAGCAGTCCACCACAGAACACTGAAGCTTTCTTT	CASSPPQNTEAFF
TRBV19	TRBJ2-3	.	.	TGTGCCAGTAGTATACACAGGGTAGATACGCAGTATTTT	CASSIHRVDTQYF
TRBV11-2	TRBJ1-5	.	.	TGTGCCAGCAGCTTAGCCCGGGTCGGCCGGAGCAATCAGCCCCAGCATTTT	CASSLARVGRSNQPQHF
TRBV7-9	TRBJ2-7	.	.	TGTGCCAGCAGCTTAGACAGGCAAACCTACGAGCAGTACTTC	CASSLDRQTYEQYF
TRBV7-7	TRBJ2-1	.	few	TGTGCCAGCAGCTTAGGGGCTAGCCGAGGCAACAATGAGCAGTTCTTC	CASSLGASRGNNEQFF
TRBV6-5	TRBJ1-2	.	.	TGTGCCAGCAGTTATGACAAAAACTATGGCTACACCTTC	CASSYDKNYGYTF
TRBV27	TRBJ2-7	.	once	TGTGCCAGCAGGGCCAGCACAGGGTCTGTCCCCTACGAGCAGTACTTC	CASRASTGSVPYEQYF
TRBV5-4	TRBJ2-3	.	.	TGTGCCAGCAGCTTGGGGGCCAGTTCCGAAGATACGCAGTATTTT	CASSLGASSEDTQYF
TRBV7-3	TRBJ2-7	.	.	TGTGCCAGCAGCGTAGGGGGCCTGAGCGGGAGAGACGAGCAGTACTTC	CASSVGGLSGRDEQYF
TRBV10-3	TRBJ1-4	.	.	TGTGCCATCAGCCCCTCAGGAAATAATGAAAAACTGTTTTTT	CAISPSGNNEKLFF
TRBV5-4	TRBJ2-3	TRBD2	.	TGTGCCAGCAGCTGGGGACTAGCGGGAGCAGATACGCAGTATTTT	CASSWGLAGADTQYF
TRBV4-3	TRBJ2-2	.	.	TGCGCCAGCAGCCAAGATCGGGCAGACACCGGGGAGCTGTTTTTT	CASSQDRADTGELFF
TRBV25-1	TRBJ2-3	TRBD2	.	TGTGCCAGCCTCGACCCAGCGGGAGGATTGGATACGCAGTATTTT	CASLDPAGGLDTQYF
TRBV4-1	TRBJ2-2	.	.	TGCGCCAGCAGCCAAGATGGACGGAGCACCGGGGAGCTGTTTTTT	CASSQDGRSTGELFF
TRBV6-5	TRBJ1-4	.	.	TGTGCCAGCGGGACTTTGATTACAGTTGGTGAAAAACTGTTTTTT	CASGTLITVGEKLFF
TRBV18	TRBJ2-7	TRBD2	.	TGTGCCAGCTCAGAGGGACTAGCGGGAGCCTACGAGCAGTACTTC	CASSEGLAGAYEQYF
TRBV19	TRBJ1-5	.	once	TGTGCCAGTAGTATAGCTGCGGAATGGGATGTCAATCAGCCCCAGCATTTT	CASSIAAEWDVNQPQHF
TRBV6-1	TRBJ2-7	TRBD1	.	TGTGCCAGCCTAGGGACAGGGGGCTCCTACGAGCAGTACTTC	CASLGTGGSYEQYF
TRBV18	TRBJ2-3	TRBD2	.	TGTGCCAGCTCACGGGGAGTAGCGGGAGACGCAGATACGCAGTATTTT	CASSRGVAGDADTQYF
TRBV19	TRBJ2-1	.	.	TGTGCCAGTAGCAGGCTGGGTCCTCCGTTCTTC	CASSRLGPPFF
TRBV19	TRBJ2-2	.	.	TGTGCCAGTAGTGACGGAGGGGAGGTCGGGGAGCTGTTTTTT	CASSDGGEVGELFF
TRBV9	TRBJ1-1	TRBD1	.	TGTGCCAGCAGCGTGGACAGGGACACTGAAGCTTTCTTT	CASSVDRDTEAFF
TRBV20-1	TRBJ2-1	.	.	TGCAGTGCTAGCGGGTACAATGAGCAGTTCTTC	CSASGYNEQFF